The clone carrying this T cell receptor beta chain appeared many times. Its antigen is undetermined. Noted time point: persistent/refractory GD, antithyroid drugs over 5 years with positive TRAb. After RNA was extracted from PBMCs, the TCR library was made from it. The data were obtained in a study of regulatory T cells in long-lasting Graves disease. Study results and caveats: TRBV28, TRBJ1-2 and TRBJ2-5 emerged as the favored segments in persistent disease.

Sequencing libraries for TCR beta were prepared with iRepertoire HTBI primers and Arm-PCR of CDR3 regions. TCRdb reanalysed the multiplex PCR reads using MiXCR and keeps one entry per CDR3 protein. Of 700,000 or so distinct CDR3 sequences listed, around 30% are singletons. Trimming removed 1 base at V and 4 bases at J, with 7 bases between. The CDR3 runs to 13 residues. CDR1 and CDR2 from the germline V gene are SNHLY and FYNNEI. Sequenced material: peripheral blood mononuclear cells (PBMCs), taken when the disease was refractory, from a patient treated with antithyroid drugs. The clonotype comes from a female donor with Graves disease. The rearrangement joins TRBV2 to TRBJ1-1; D not resolved. In DNA form, the CDR3 reads TGTGCCAGCAGTGAAGTCTTTGGCACTGAAGCTTTCTTT. Its translation is CASSEVFGTEAFF.